A few counts support the clone carrying this TCR beta chain. The CDR3 covers 14 residues. V lost 7 bases and J 3 bases, leaving 11 bases between the germline ends. Germline V lookup: CDR1 SGHDT, CDR2 YYEEEE. These data come from a study of blood T cell repertoires in COVID-19. As for the study in general: The study drew acute and convalescent COVID-19 samples from the United States, Italy and Spain. PBMCs, B-cell-depleted T cells, or T cells provided the cDNA or gDNA that made up the material.

Profiling relied on immunoSEQ multiplex PCR, and the TCRdb table lists in-frame clones only, not all of them. The sample consists of more than 250,000 clones, over 70% of them appearing once. The chain has TRBV5-6 and TRBJ1-6; D remains ambiguous. This clonotype originated in a human donor in a cohort sampled during active COVID-19. The sequenced sample was peripheral blood. CDR3 sequence: CASSPQFYNSPLHF. The CDR3 DNA is TGTGCCAGCTCCCCCCAGTTCTATAATTCACCCCTCCACTTT.